The 25 T cell receptor beta chains below come from one sample, sequenced in a study of regulatory T cells in long-lasting Graves disease. Construction of the TCR beta libraries employed iRepertoire HTBI primers in conjunction with Arm-PCR of CDR3 regions. Using its own MiXCR run on the multiplex PCR reads, TCRdb lists one record per CDR3 protein. The sample has 350,000 to 500,000 distinct CDR3 sequences; 11% to 15% are singletons. Specified time point: newly diagnosed GD, antithyroid drugs for less than 3 months. Making the TCR library involved RNA that had been extracted from PBMCs. The same sample was also used in a study of T cells in Graves' hyperthyroidism and ophthalmopathy.

Here the sequenced sample was peripheral blood mononuclear cells (PBMCs), taken at new diagnosis, from a patient treated with antithyroid drugs. These receptors were collected from a woman aged 45-59 years with Graves disease.

The table lists this clonotype with many counts. V usage is TRBV7-8 and J usage is TRBJ1-5; 7 bases line up with TRBD1. The CDR3 totals 15 residues. The ends lost 2 bases at V and 6 bases at J; junction bases unmatched: 7. Germline lookup yields CDR1 SGHVS and CDR2 FQNEAQ. The DNA of the CDR3 is TGTGCCAGCAGCTTAAGGGGGCTTGAGGGTCAGCCCCAGCATTTT. This codes for CASSLRGLEGQPQHF.

The V gene is TRBV3-1, the J gene TRBJ1-3; D unresolved. In germline, CDR1 is LGHDT, CDR2 YNNKEL (reference sequence). Trimming took off 3 bases at V and 2 bases at J, with 8 bases between the two ends. This CDR3 comprises 14 residues. The CDR3 DNA reads TGTGCCAGCAGCCAGGGTGGGGCTGGAAACACCATATATTTT. Translation: CASSQGGAGNTIYF.

This clonotype showed up just a few times. The rearrangement uses TRBV5-1 and TRBJ2-1, with 10 bases identical to TRBD2. The CDR3 spans 20 residues. The trim removed 5 bases at V and 0 bases at J, leaving 17 bases unmatched. The germline CDR1 and CDR2 sequences are SGHRS and YFSETQ. DNA of the CDR3: TGCGCCAGCAGTTTCTCGGGGTCACTAGCGGGACCCAGCTCCTACAATGAGCAGTTCTTC. It specifies CASSFSGSLAGPSSYNEQFF.

This clonotype was found many times. The chain joins TRBV7-9 to TRBJ2-1; D gene ambiguous. V lost 3 bases, J lost 0 bases, and 9 bases lay in between. The germline CDR1 and CDR2 sequences are SEHNR and FQNEAQ (reference sequence). This CDR3 region has 15 residues. The CDR3 here is CASSFTESSYNEQFF. CDR3 nucleotides: TGTGCCAGCAGCTTTACGGAGAGCTCCTACAATGAGCAGTTCTTC.

This clonotype occurred a few times. This chain uses TRBV6-2 or TRBV6-3 with TRBJ1-2; D remains unclear. Trimming pared 0 bases from V and 1 base from J, leaving 9 bases between. This CDR3 is built from 15 residues. Per germline, CDR1 MNHEY and CDR2 SVGEGT. This chain's CDR3 is CASSYSMNLNYGYTF. DNA for the CDR3: TGTGCCAGCAGTTACTCGATGAACCTTAACTATGGCTACACCTTC.

This clonotype was recorded many times. The J gene is TRBJ2-3, the V gene TRBV13; D call uncertain. Deletions cut 5 bases from V and 1 base from J, with 7 bases between. In germline, CDR1 is PRHDT, CDR2 FYEKMQ (reference sequence). This CDR3 spans 13 amino acids. In DNA, the CDR3 is TGTGCCAGCAGCATGCAGGGCACAGATACGCAGTATTTT. It translates to CASSMQGTDTQYF.

The rearrangement links TRBV10-3 to TRBJ2-3; D possibly corresponds to TRBD2 (6 bases). Trimming left V 2 bases short and J 5 bases short, with 17 bases between. The CDR3 is 16 residues long. Germline CDR1 is ENHRY and CDR2 is SYGVKD. The CDR3 is CAISERTGTYEDTQYF. DNA of the CDR3: TGTGCCATCAGTGAGAGAACCGGGACTTACGAAGATACGCAGTATTTT.

The rearrangement joins TRBV19 to TRBJ2-7; 10 bases line up with TRBD1. The CDR3 is 15 residues long. V dropped 4 bases and J dropped 2; count of bases not matched to a gene: 5. Germline V gives CDR1 LNHDA, CDR2 SQIVND (reference sequence). The CDR3 loop reads CASSTTGQGPYEQYF. In DNA, the CDR3 is TGTGCCAGTAGTACGACGGGACAGGGGCCCTACGAGCAGTACTTC. Together with reference TRBV19 and TRBJ2-7, the CDR3 gives the full variable domain: DGGITQSPKYLFRKEGQNVTLSCEQNLNHDAMYWYRQDPGQGLRLIYYSQIVNDFQKGDIAEGYSVSREKKESFPLTVTSAQKNPTAFYLCASSTTGQGPYEQYFGPGTRLTVT.

The V and J genes are TRBV13 and TRBJ2-1, with a tentative D call TRBD1 (5 bases). V lost 0 bases to trimming and J lost 3 bases, with 12 bases between them. This CDR3 is 16 amino acids long. CDR1 is PRHDT and CDR2 is FYEKMQ in the germline V gene (reference sequence). CDR3 DNA sequence: TGTGCCAGCAGCTTAGGGACAGCAAAACGCTACAATGAGCAGTTCTTC. Encoded protein: CASSLGTAKRYNEQFF.

Turning to this clonotype: A read error may explain this, as a much larger clone is one base away. Since the CDR3 does not end with the conserved phenylalanine or tryptophan, this likely comes from a read error. This chain connects TRBV11-2 to TRBJ2-7; D unresolved. CDR3 length: 15 amino acids. Germline V gene sequence: CDR1 SGHAT, CDR2 FQNNGV. Trimming cost V 3 bases and J 0 bases, with 12 bases left between them. This chain's CDR3 is CASSFRAAFSYEQYS. CDR3 DNA: TGTGCCAGCAGCTTTAGAGCCGCCTTCTCCTACGAGCAGTACTCC.

This chain joins TRBV29-1 and TRBJ2-5, with D perhaps TRBD1 or TRBD2 (5 bases each). Germline assignment: CDR1 SQVTM and CDR2 ANQGSEA. Trimming removed 1 base at V and 2 bases at J, with 17 bases between. This CDR3 has 16 amino acids. The CDR3 bases are TGCAGCGTTGAAGTTGGTCAGGGTTGGGAGCAAGAGACCCAGTACTTC. Amino acids: CSVEVGQGWEQETQYF. The full variable domain, with the rest looked up from reference TRBV29-1 and TRBJ2-5, is SAVISQKPSRDICQRGTSLTIQCQVDSQVTMMFWYRQQPGQSLTLIATANQGSEATYESGFVIDKFPISRPNLTFSTLTVSNMSPEDSSIYLCSVEVGQGWEQETQYFGPGTRLLVL.

The chain has TRBV2 and TRBJ1-2; D gene ambiguous. The CDR3 is 12 residues long. Germline assignment: CDR1 SNHLY and CDR2 FYNNEI. Trimming removed 1 base from V and 6 bases from J, with 6 bases in between. The CDR3 spells CASSEEVDGYTF. The CDR3 region has the DNA TGTGCCAGCAGTGAAGAGGTAGATGGCTACACCTTC.

This clonotype was observed a handful of times. V usage is TRBV6-1 and J usage is TRBJ1-3, with D possibly being TRBD1 (5 bases). The CDR3 runs 15 residues. V gave up 6 bases and J gave up 0 bases, with 12 bases separating them. CDR1 is MNHNS and CDR2 is SASEGT in the germline V gene. The CDR3 loop is CASSRDLGSGNTIYF. CDR3 DNA: TGTGCCAGCAGCCGGGACCTAGGCTCTGGAAACACCATATATTTT.

Many counts were recorded for this clonotype. The gene calls are TRBV30 and TRBJ2-7; possible D gene TRBD1, 6 bases. The CDR3 consists of 12 residues. V was trimmed by 3 bases and J by 5 bases, leaving 11 bases between them. CDR1 is GTSNPN and CDR2 is SVGIG in the germline V gene (reference sequence). CDR3 nucleotide sequence: TGTGCCTGGAGCTGGGGGCGAGACGAGCAGTACTTC. This sequence encodes CAWSWGRDEQYF.

There are a few counts of this clonotype. The CDR3 coding sequence is TGCGCCAGCAGCTTGTATAGCGACACCGGGGAGCTGTTTTTT. This translates into CASSLYSDTGELFF. The chain is built from TRBV5-1 and TRBJ2-2; D possibly corresponds to TRBD2 (5 bases). The V end was cut by 1 base, the J end by 3 bases, with 7 bases between. Germline CDR1 and CDR2: SGHRS and YFSETQ. CDR3 length: 14 amino acids.

This clonotype was found a few times. This chain uses TRBV5-1 with TRBJ1-2, with unresolved D. Germline V gene data show CDR1 as SGHRS and CDR2 as YFSETQ. The CDR3 is made up of 16 amino acids. V was trimmed by 6 bases and J by 1 base, leaving 19 bases between them. CDR3 protein: CASTKGGAGLNYGYTF. CDR3 sequence (DNA): TGCGCCAGCACCAAAGGAGGCGCAGGACTTAACTATGGCTACACCTTC.

This clonotype occurred many times. The CDR3 DNA sequence: TGTGCTAGTGGTTTTGCCCCTAAGGTCAATGAGCAGTTCTTC. Residues: CASGFAPKVNEQFF. V and J are TRBV12-5 and TRBJ2-1, with D hard to call. V lost 3 bases and J lost 6, with 12 bases in between. Germline lookup yields CDR1 LGHNT and CDR2 FRNRAP. CDR3 length: 14 residues. Combining the CDR3 with reference TRBV12-5 and TRBJ2-1 gives the whole variable domain DARVTQTPRHKVTEMGQEVTMRCQPILGHNTVFWYRQTMMQGLELLAYFRNRAPLDDSGMPKDRFSAEMPDATLATLKIQPSEPRDSAVYFCASGFAPKVNEQFFGPGTRLTVL.

This clonotype was observed at least ten times. This chain joins TRBV30 and TRBJ2-1, with no clear D. The CDR3 spans 14 residues. Germline loops: CDR1 GTSNPN, CDR2 SVGIG (reference sequence). Deletions cut 6 bases from V and 8 bases from J, with 20 bases between. Here the CDR3 reads CACQTGSSDHEQFF. The CDR3 DNA sequence: TGTGCCTGTCAAACCGGGTCCTCGGATCATGAGCAGTTCTTC.

The table lists this clonotype with many counts. The chain combines TRBV6-5 with TRBJ1-1; a weak D match, TRBD1 (5 bases). With 2 bases removed from V and 7 bases from J, the gap between germline ends came to 14 bases. Germline lookup yields CDR1 MNHEY and CDR2 SVGAGI. The CDR3 sequence is 14 residues long. CDR3 loop: CASSYEGPYGEAFF. Written as DNA, the CDR3 is TGTGCCAGCAGTTACGAGGGGCCCTACGGTGAAGCTTTCTTT.

Turning to this clonotype: This may stem from a read error, because a much larger clone lies one nucleotide away. V is TRBV28 and J is TRBJ1-4, with D maybe TRBD1 (5 bases). There are 15 residues in the CDR3. From germline, CDR1 is MDHEN and CDR2 SYDVKM. CDR3 coding DNA: TGTGCCAGCAGCGTCTCAACAGGAACTGGTGAAAGACTGTTTTTT. Encoded protein: CASSVSTGTGERLFF.

This chain connects TRBV10-3 to TRBJ2-7, with 14 positions matching TRBD2. The CDR3 is 17 residues long. CDR1 is ENHRY, CDR2 SYGVKD, per germline. J lost 4 bases, V lost 4 bases, and 9 bases had no gene match. This CDR3 reads CAISGGLAGVLRYEQYF. The DNA for the CDR3 is TGTGCCATCAGTGGGGGACTAGCGGGAGTCCTTCGGTACGAGCAGTACTTC.

This clonotype was observed at least ten times. The V call is TRBV5-4, the J call TRBJ2-3, with D possibly being TRBD2 (5 bases). Germline CDR1 and CDR2: SGHNT and YYREEE (reference sequence). The CDR3 has 15 residues. Trimming stripped 1 base from V and 0 bases from J, with 9 bases between. The CDR3, as DNA: TGTGCCAGCAGCTTGTACGGGATCAGCACAGATACGCAGTATTTT. It translates to CASSLYGISTDTQYF.

This clonotype has ten or more counts. V usage is TRBV28 and J usage is TRBJ2-7; D is tentatively TRBD1 or TRBD2 (5 bases each). Germline values: CDR1 MDHEN, CDR2 SYDVKM. Trimming removed 6 bases from V and 3 bases from J, with 9 bases in between. The CDR3 has 12 amino acids. The CDR3: CASSRDLYEQYF. DNA of the CDR3: TGTGCCAGCAGCCGGGACCTCTACGAGCAGTACTTC. Filled out from reference TRBV28 and TRBJ2-7, the complete variable domain reads DVKVTQSSRYLVKRTGEKVFLECVQDMDHENMFWYRQDPGLGLRLIYFSYDVKMKEKGDIPEGYSVSREKKERFSLILESASTNQTSMYLCASSRDLYEQYFGPGTRLTVT.

V and J are TRBV12-3 or TRBV12-4 and TRBJ1-2, with a tentative D call TRBD1 (5 bases). Trimming pared 3 bases from V and 1 base from J, leaving 9 bases between. CDR3 length: 14 residues. The CDR3: CASSFLTDNYGYTF. The DNA for the CDR3 is TGTGCCAGCAGTTTTTTGACAGATAACTATGGCTACACCTTC.

This clonotype was detected many times. CDR3 DNA sequence: TGTGCCATCAGTGAGCGGCCTGAGAAGGAGCAGTTCTTC. Translating gives CAISERPEKEQFF. This chain links TRBV10-3 with TRBJ2-1, with D uncertain. This CDR3 region has 13 residues. Trimming cost V 2 bases and J 10 bases, with 12 bases left between them. The V gene's germline CDR1 is ENHRY and CDR2 SYGVKD.